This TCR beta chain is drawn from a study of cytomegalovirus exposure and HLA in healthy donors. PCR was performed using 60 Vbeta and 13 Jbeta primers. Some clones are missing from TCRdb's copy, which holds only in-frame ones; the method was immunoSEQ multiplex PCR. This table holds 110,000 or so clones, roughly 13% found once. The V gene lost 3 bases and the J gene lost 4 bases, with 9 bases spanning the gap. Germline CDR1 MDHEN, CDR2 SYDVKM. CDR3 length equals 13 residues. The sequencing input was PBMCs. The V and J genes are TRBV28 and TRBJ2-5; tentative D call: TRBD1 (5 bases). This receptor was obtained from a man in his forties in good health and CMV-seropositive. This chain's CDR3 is CASSLGRVETQYF. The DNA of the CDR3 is TGTGCCAGCAGTTTGGGCAGGGTAGAGACCCAGTACTTC.